What follows is one T cell receptor beta chain and its context. Germline V lookup: CDR1 SGHVS, CDR2 FNYEAQ. Trimming shortened V by 2 bases and J by 1 base, and 18 bases separated the two germline ends. CDR3 length: 18 residues. These data are taken from a study of cytomegalovirus exposure and HLA in healthy donors. In the PCR, 60 Vbeta and 13 Jbeta primers were used. Measured with immunoSEQ multiplex PCR; TCRdb has only the in-frame clones, and not every one. This table has over 100,000 clones, more than 75% appearing once. This receptor was identified in a female donor in good health and CMV-seronegative. The gene calls are TRBV7-6 and TRBJ1-3, with a weak D call TRBD1 (5 bases). Sequencing was carried out using PBMCs. The CDR3 sequence: CASSLPGGAGTSGNTIYF. The CDR3 DNA reads TGTGCCAGCAGCTTACCCGGCGGGGCGGGGACTTCTGGAAACACCATATATTTT.